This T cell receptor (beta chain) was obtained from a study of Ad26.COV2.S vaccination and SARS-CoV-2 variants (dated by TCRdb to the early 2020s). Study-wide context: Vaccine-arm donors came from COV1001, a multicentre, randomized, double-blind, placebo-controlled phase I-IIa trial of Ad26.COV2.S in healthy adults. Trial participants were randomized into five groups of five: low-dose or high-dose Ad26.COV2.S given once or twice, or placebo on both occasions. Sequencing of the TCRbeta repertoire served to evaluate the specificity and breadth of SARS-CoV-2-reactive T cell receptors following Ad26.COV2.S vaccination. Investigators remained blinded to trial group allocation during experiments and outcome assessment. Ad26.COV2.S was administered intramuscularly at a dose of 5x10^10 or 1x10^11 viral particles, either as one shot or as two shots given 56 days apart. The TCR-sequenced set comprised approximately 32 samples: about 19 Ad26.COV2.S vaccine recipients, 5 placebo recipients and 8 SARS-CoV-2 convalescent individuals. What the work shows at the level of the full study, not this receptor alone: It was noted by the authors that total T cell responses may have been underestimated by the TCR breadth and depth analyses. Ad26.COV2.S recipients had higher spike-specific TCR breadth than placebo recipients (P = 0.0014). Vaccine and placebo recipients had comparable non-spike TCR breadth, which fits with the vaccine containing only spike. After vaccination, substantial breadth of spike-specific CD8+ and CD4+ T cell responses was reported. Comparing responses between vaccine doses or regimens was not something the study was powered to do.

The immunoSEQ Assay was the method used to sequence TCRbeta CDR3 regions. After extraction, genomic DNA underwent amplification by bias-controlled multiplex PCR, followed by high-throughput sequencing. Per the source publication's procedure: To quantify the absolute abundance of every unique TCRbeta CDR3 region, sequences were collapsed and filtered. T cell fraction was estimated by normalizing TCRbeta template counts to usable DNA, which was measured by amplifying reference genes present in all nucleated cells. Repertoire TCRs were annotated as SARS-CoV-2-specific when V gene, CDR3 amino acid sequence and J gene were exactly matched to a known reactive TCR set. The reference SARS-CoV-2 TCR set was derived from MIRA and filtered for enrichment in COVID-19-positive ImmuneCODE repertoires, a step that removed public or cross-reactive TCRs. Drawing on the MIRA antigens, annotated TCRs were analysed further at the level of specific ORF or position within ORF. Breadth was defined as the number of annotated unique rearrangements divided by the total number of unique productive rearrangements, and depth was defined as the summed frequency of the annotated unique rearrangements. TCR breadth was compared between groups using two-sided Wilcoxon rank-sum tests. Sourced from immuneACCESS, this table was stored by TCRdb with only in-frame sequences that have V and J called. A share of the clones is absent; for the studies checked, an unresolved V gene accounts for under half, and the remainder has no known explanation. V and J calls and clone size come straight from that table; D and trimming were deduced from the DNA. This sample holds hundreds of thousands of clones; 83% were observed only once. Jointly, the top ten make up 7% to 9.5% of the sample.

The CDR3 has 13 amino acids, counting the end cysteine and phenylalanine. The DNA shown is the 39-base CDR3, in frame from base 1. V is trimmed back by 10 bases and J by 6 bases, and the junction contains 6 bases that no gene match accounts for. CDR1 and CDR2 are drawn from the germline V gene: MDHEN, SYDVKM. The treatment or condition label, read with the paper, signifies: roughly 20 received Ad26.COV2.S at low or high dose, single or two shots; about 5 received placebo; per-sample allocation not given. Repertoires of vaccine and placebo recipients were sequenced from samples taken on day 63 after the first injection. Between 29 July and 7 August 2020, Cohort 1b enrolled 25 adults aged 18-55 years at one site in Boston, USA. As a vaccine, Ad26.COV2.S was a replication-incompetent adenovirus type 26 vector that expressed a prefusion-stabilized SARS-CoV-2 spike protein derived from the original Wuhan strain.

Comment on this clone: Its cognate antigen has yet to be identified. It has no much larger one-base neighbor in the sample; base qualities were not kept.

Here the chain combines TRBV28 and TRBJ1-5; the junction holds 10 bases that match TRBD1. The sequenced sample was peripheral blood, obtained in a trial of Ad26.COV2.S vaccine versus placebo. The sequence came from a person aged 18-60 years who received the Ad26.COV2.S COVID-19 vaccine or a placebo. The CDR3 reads CATTGGFGQPQHF. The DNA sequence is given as TGTGCCACGACAGGGGGCTTCGGTCAGCCCCAGCATTTT.